This entry is about one T cell receptor beta chain. Its specificity is unknown. Primers included in the PCR were 60 Vbeta and 13 Jbeta primers. Produced via immunoSEQ multiplex PCR; TCRdb's table is partial and in-frame only. Seen here are more than 85,000 clones, 75% to 85% observed once, and the top ten hold 5.5% to 7%. This specimen comes from a study of cytomegalovirus exposure and HLA in healthy donors. Findings of the study overall: Generally TCR sequences proved uncommon, though certain public TCRs appeared in numerous donors.

V was pared by 5 bases and J by 1 base, with 12 bases between. CDR1 and CDR2 (germline): SGDLS, YYNGEE. The CDR3 is 14 residues long. Sequencing used PBMCs. The chain has TRBV9 and TRBJ2-5, with D maybe TRBD2 (6 bases). This receptor was identified in a man in his late teens or twenties in good health and CMV-seronegative. The CDR3 sequence is CASSGGSGQETQYF. For the CDR3, the DNA is TGTGCCAGCAGTGGGGGGAGCGGCCAAGAGACCCAGTACTTC.